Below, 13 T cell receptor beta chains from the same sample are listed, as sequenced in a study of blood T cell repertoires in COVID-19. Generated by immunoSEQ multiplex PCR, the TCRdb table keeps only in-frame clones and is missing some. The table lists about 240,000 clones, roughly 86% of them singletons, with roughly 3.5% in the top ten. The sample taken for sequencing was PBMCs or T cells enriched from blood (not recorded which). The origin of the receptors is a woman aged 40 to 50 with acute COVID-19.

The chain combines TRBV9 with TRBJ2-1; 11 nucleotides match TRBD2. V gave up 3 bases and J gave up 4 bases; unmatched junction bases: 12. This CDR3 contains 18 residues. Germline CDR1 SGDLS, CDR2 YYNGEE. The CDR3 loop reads CASSDRPGLAGDYNEQFF. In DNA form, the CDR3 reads TGTGCCAGCAGCGATCGACCCGGACTAGCGGGTGATTACAATGAGCAGTTCTTC.

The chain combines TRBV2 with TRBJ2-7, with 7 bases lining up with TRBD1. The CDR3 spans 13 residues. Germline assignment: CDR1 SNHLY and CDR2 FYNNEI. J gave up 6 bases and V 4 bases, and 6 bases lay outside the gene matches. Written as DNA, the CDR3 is TGTGCCAGCAGTGGACAGGGAATTGGCGAGCAGTACTTC. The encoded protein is CASSGQGIGEQYF. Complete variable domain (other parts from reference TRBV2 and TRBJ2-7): EPEVTQTPSHQVTQMGQEVILRCVPISNHLYFYWYRQILGQKVEFLVSFYNNEISEKSEIFDDQFSVERPDGSNFTLKIRSTKLEDSAMYFCASSGQGIGEQYFGPGTRLTVT.

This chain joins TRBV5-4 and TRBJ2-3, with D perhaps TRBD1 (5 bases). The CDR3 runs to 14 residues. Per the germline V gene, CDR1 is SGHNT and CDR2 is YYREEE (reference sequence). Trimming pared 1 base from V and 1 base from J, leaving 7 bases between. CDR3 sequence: CASSLKQGTDTQYF. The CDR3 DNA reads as TGTGCCAGCAGCTTGAAACAGGGCACAGATACGCAGTATTTT. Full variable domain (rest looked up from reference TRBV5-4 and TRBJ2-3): ETGVTQSPTHLIKTRGQQVTLRCSSQSGHNTVSWYQQALGQGPQFIFQYYREEENGRGNFPPRFSGLQFPNYSSELNVNALELDDSALYLCASSLKQGTDTQYFGPGTRLTVL.

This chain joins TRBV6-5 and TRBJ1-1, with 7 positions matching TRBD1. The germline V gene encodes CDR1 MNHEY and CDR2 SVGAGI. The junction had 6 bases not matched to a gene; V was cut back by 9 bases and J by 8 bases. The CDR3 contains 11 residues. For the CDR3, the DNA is TGTGCCAGTCGGTACAGGGGAGAAGCTTTCTTT. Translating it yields CASRYRGEAFF.

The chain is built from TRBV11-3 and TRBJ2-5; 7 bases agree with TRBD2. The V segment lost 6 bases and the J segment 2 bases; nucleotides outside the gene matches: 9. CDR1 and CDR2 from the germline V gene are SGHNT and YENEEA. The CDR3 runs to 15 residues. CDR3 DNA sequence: TGTGCCAGCAGACTGGGGGAGGGAGGGCAAGAGACCCAGTACTTC. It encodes CASRLGEGGQETQYF.

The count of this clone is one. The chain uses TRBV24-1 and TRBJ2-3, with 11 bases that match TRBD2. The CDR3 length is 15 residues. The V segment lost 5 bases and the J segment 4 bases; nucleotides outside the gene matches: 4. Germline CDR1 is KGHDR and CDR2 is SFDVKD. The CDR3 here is CATSALAGGADTQYF. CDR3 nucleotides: TGTGCCACCAGTGCCCTAGCGGGAGGCGCAGATACGCAGTATTTT.

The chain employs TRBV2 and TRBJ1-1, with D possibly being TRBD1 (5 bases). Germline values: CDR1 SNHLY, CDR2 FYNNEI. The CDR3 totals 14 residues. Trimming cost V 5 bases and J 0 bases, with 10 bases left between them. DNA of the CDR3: TGTGCCAGCAGTTACAGGAACCTGAACACTGAAGCTTTCTTT. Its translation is CASSYRNLNTEAFF.

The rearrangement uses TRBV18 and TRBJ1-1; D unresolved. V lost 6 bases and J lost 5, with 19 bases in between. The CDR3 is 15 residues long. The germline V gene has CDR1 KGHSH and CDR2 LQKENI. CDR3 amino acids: CASSRTEARWTEAFF. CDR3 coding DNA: TGTGCCAGCTCGCGGACGGAGGCCAGGTGGACTGAAGCTTTCTTT.

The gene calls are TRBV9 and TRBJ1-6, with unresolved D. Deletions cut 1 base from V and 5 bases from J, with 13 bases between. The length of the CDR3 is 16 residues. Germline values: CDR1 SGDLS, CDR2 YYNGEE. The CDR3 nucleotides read TGTGCCAGCAGCGTATATTCTCAGTTGGATAATTCACCCCTCCACTTT. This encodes CASSVYSQLDNSPLHF.

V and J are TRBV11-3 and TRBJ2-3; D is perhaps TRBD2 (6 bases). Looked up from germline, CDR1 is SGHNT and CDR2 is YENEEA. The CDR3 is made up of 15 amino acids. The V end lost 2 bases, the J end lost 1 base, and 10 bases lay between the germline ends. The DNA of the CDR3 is TGTGCCAGCAGCTTAATCGGGAGTGGCACAGATACGCAGTATTTT. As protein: CASSLIGSGTDTQYF.

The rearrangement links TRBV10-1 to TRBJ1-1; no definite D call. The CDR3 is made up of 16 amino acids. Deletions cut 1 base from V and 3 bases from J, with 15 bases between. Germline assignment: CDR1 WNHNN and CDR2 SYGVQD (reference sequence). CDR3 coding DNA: TGCGCCAGCAGTGAGTTCCCCCTTGGCGGAGACACTGAAGCTTTCTTT. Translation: CASSEFPLGGDTEAFF.

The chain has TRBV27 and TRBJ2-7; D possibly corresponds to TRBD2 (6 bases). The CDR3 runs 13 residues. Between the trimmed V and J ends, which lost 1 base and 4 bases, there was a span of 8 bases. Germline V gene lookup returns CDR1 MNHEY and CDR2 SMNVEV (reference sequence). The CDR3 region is CASSLWRGYEQYF. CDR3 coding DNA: TGTGCCAGCAGTTTATGGCGGGGTTACGAGCAGTACTTC.

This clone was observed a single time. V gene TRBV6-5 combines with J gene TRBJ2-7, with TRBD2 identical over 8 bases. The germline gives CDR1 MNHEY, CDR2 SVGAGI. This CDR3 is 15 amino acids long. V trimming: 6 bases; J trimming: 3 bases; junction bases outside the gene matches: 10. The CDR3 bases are TGTGCCAGCAGACCCATCCTAGCGGGCCACTACGAGCAGTACTTC. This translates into CASRPILAGHYEQYF.